The TCR beta chain described here comes from a study of T cells in localized non-small cell lung cancer. Broader study findings: Longer overall survival was associated with a higher density of T cells in the blood. The highest T cell clonality was in uninvolved adjacent lung, above tumor.

Comment on this clone: Its antigen is not identified.

Sequenced by immunoSEQ multiplex PCR; TCRdb stores in-frame clones only, minus some. This table holds 70,000 to 85,000 clones, about 88% found once. Germline CDR1 and CDR2: SGHVS and FNYEAQ. The V and J ends lost 5 bases and 4 bases respectively, with 14 bases between them. The CDR3 has 14 amino acids. The receptor was derived from an older female donor with stage I lung adenocarcinoma. This rearrangement joins TRBV7-6 to TRBJ2-5; D possibly corresponds to TRBD2 (6 bases). The sample was peripheral blood, taken before any cancer treatment. The CDR3, as DNA: TGTGCCAGCAGCCTTGGCGGGACCTTAGAGACCCAGTACTTC. It translates to CASSLGGTLETQYF. The full variable domain, with the rest looked up from reference TRBV7-6 and TRBJ2-5, is GAGVSQSPRYKVTKRGQDVALRCDPISGHVSLYWYRQALGQGPEFLTYFNYEAQQDKSGLPNDRFSAERPEGSISTLTIQRTEQRDSAMYRCASSLGGTLETQYFGPGTRLLVL.